The 20 T cell receptor beta chains in this list originate from one sample, sequenced in a study of shared T cell receptors in the human thymus. Method: immunoSEQ multiplex PCR; TCRdb's copy keeps in-frame clones and lacks some. Of over 65,000 clones listed, about 96% are singletons. The sample consisted of thymocytes. The source is a human donor.

The V gene is TRBV7-6, the J gene TRBJ2-7, with 9 bases that match TRBD1. CDR1 is SGHVS, CDR2 FNYEAQ, per germline. After removal of 5 bases from V and 4 bases from J, the junction contained 9 bases not matched to a gene. This CDR3 comprises 15 residues. This CDR3 is CASSPTGTGRYEQYF. CDR3 DNA sequence: TGTGCCAGCAGCCCTACCGGGACAGGGCGTTACGAGCAGTACTTC.

The chain links TRBV5-3 to TRBJ2-5, with 11 bases matching TRBD1. TRBV5-3 is an open reading frame whose function is uncertain. V was clipped by 4 bases and J by 4 bases; unmatched bases: 6. The CDR3 covers 15 residues. The CDR3 nucleotides read TGTGCCAGAAGCCCATTGGACAGGGGGCCAGAGACCCAGTACTTC. It yields the protein CARSPLDRGPETQYF.

The chain carries TRBV25-1 and TRBJ1-1; tentative D call: TRBD1 (5 bases). The germline CDR1 and CDR2 sequences are MGHDK and SYGVNS. V was trimmed by 7 bases and J by 3 bases, leaving 15 bases between them. CDR3 length equals 14 residues. CDR3 sequence reads: CASTKRGYDTEAFF. The CDR3 nucleotides read TGTGCCAGCACCAAAAGGGGATACGACACTGAAGCTTTCTTT. Supplemented by reference TRBV25-1 and TRBJ1-1, the full variable domain reads EADIYQTPRYLVIGTGKKITLECSQTMGHDKMYWYQQDPGMELHLIHYSYGVNSTEKGDLSSESTVSRIRTEHFPLTLESARPSHTSQYLCASTKRGYDTEAFFGQGTRLTVV.

The chain carries TRBV4-3 and TRBJ2-5, with a weak D call TRBD1 (5 bases). CDR1 is LGHNA, CDR2 YSLEER, per germline. This CDR3 contains 15 residues. The V end was cut by 0 bases, the J end by 3 bases, with 11 bases between. DNA for the CDR3: TGCGCCAGCAGCCAAGAAGGGGATGTGGAAGAGACCCAGTACTTC. This encodes CASSQEGDVEETQYF.

The chain carries TRBV11-2 and TRBJ2-7, with D unresolved. CDR1 is SGHAT, CDR2 FQNNGV, per germline. V shed 2 bases and J shed 3 bases, with 11 bases lying between them. The CDR3 has 14 residues. The DNA for the CDR3 is TGTGCCAGCAGCTTAAAGGAACCTGACTACGAGCAGTACTTC. This encodes CASSLKEPDYEQYF.

CDR3 sequence: CASNPGGFSGNTIYF. In nucleotides, the CDR3 is TGTGCCAGCAACCCAGGGGGCTTCTCTGGAAACACCATATATTTT. The chain employs TRBV11-2 and TRBJ1-3; TRBD1 matches 8 bases. J lost 0 bases, V lost 7 bases, and 5 bases had no gene match. The CDR3 runs to 15 residues. CDR1 is SGHAT and CDR2 is FQNNGV in the germline V gene.

The chain uses TRBV7-8 and TRBJ2-3; TRBD2 is a possible D gene (6 bases). V lost 1 base, J lost 2 bases, and 16 bases lay in between. Germline CDR1 reads SGHVS; CDR2 reads FQNEAQ. This CDR3 is 17 amino acids long. The CDR3 loop is CASSLVGGDMVTDTQYF. The CDR3 bases are TGTGCCAGCAGCTTAGTAGGCGGGGATATGGTCACAGATACGCAGTATTTT.

This clone was observed a single time. The genes are TRBV7-2 and TRBJ1-5, with TRBD1 matching 12 bases. This CDR3 is built from 19 residues. The germline CDR1 and CDR2 sequences are SGHTA and FQGNSA. V gave up 0 bases and J gave up 2 bases; unmatched junction bases: 8. CDR3 protein: CASSLAPGTGGRGNQPQHF. CDR3 coding DNA: TGTGCCAGCAGCTTAGCCCCCGGGACAGGGGGCAGAGGCAATCAGCCCCAGCATTTT.

This clone is a singleton in its sample. The chain links TRBV6-1 to TRBJ1-1, with 10 bases aligning to TRBD1. Germline lookup yields CDR1 MNHNS and CDR2 SASEGT. J gave up 4 bases and V 5 bases, and 1 base lay outside the gene matches. CDR3 length equals 13 residues. The CDR3 sequence: CASSRTGGTEAFF. CDR3 sequence (DNA): TGTGCCAGCAGTCGGACAGGGGGCACTGAAGCTTTCTTT.

CDR3: CASSLVGRPYTGELFF. In DNA form, the CDR3 reads TGTGCCAGCAGCTTAGTTGGGAGACCTTACACCGGGGAGCTGTTTTTT. The chain recombines TRBV7-2 with TRBJ2-2; the D gene is possibly TRBD2 (5 bases). The CDR3 sequence is 16 residues long. The germline V gene encodes CDR1 SGHTA and CDR2 FQGNSA. Trimming shortened V by 1 base and J by 3 bases, and 12 bases separated the two germline ends.

The chain joins TRBV19 to TRBJ2-3; D gene ambiguous. There are 16 residues in the CDR3. V shed 0 bases and J shed 1 base, with 11 bases lying between them. Per germline, CDR1 LNHDA and CDR2 SQIVND (reference sequence). CDR3 sequence reads: CASSIEGSLRTDTQYF. The CDR3 nucleotides read TGTGCCAGTAGTATAGAAGGCAGCCTCCGCACAGATACGCAGTATTTT.

The V and J genes are TRBV5-1 and TRBJ1-1; weak D call: TRBD1 (5 bases). The CDR3 contains 14 residues. CDR1 and CDR2 from the germline V gene are SGHRS and YFSETQ. Trimming took 3 bases from V and 6 from J, leaving 15 bases between them. The CDR3 DNA reads as TGCGCCAGCAGCTATGCCGACGTACAGGCTGAAGCTTTCTTT. This gives the protein CASSYADVQAEAFF.

This clone appeared once. The V call is TRBV4-1, the J call TRBJ1-6; tentatively, D is TRBD1 (6 bases). Germline V CDR1 and CDR2: MGHRA, YSYEKL. The V end lost 4 bases, the J end lost 7 bases, and 17 bases lay between the germline ends. There are 16 residues in the CDR3. CDR3 in DNA: TGCGCCAGCAGCCTCCCGGGGGGCAGACTAAATTCACCCCTCCACTTT. Translating it yields CASSLPGGRLNSPLHF.

This chain uses TRBV19 with TRBJ2-5; perhaps TRBD1 as D (6 bases). The V gene lost 6 bases and the J gene lost 2 bases, with 13 bases spanning the gap. Germline CDR1 LNHDA, CDR2 SQIVND (reference sequence). This CDR3 has 14 amino acids. As DNA, the CDR3 is TGTGCCAGTAGCAAATCTGACAGGCAAGAGACCCAGTACTTC. The encoded protein is CASSKSDRQETQYF.

The rearrangement links TRBV11-1 to TRBJ1-2; no clear D gene. Per the germline V gene, CDR1 is SGHAT and CDR2 is FQDESV (reference sequence). The CDR3 is 15 residues long. V lost 3 bases and J lost 4, with 15 bases in between. The CDR3 nucleotides are TGTGCCAGCAGCTTGGGTCCGACGGTGGGCTATGGCTACACCTTC. Amino acid sequence: CASSLGPTVGYGYTF.

The chain couples TRBV9 to TRBJ1-1, with 8 bases identical to TRBD1. V shed 0 bases, J shed 4 bases, and the junction held 11 bases outside the gene matches. The CDR3 has 17 amino acids. Germline V gene data show CDR1 as SGDLS and CDR2 as YYNGEE. This chain's CDR3 is CASSVVREYRGSTEAFF. The CDR3 coding sequence is TGTGCCAGCAGCGTAGTCCGGGAATACAGGGGGTCCACTGAAGCTTTCTTT.

The V gene is TRBV4-1, the J gene TRBJ1-5; 7 bases line up with TRBD1. The ends lost 0 bases at V and 3 bases at J; junction bases unmatched: 23. The CDR3 spans 22 residues. CDR1 and CDR2 (germline): MGHRA, YSYEKL. The CDR3 nucleotides are TGCGCCAGCAGCCAAGAAGGACAGGTACTAAAAACCAAAATCAAACTCAATCAGCCCCAGCATTTT. Protein product: CASSQEGQVLKTKIKLNQPQHF.

V usage is TRBV5-1 and J usage is TRBJ1-6; D not resolved. The CDR3 is made up of 17 amino acids. Looked up from germline, CDR1 is SGHRS and CDR2 is YFSETQ. The V gene lost 4 bases and the J gene lost 5 bases, with 19 bases spanning the gap. The CDR3: CASSPLSAVIHNSPLHF. DNA for the CDR3: TGCGCCAGCAGCCCACTATCGGCAGTAATTCATAATTCACCCCTCCACTTT.

This chain joins TRBV9 and TRBJ2-2; TRBD2 is a possible D gene (5 bases). The length of the CDR3 is 17 residues. V lost 2 bases, J lost 5 bases, and 19 bases lay in between. CDR1 SGDLS and CDR2 YYNGEE come from the germline V gene. CDR3 DNA sequence: TGTGCCAGCAGCGTCCCGTCGGGGTCTGGGGTAACCGGGGAGCTGTTTTTT. Translating gives CASSVPSGSGVTGELFF.

The CDR3 sequence: CASSPGASGYEQYF. CDR3 DNA sequence: TGTGCCAGCAGCCCCGGGGCCTCGGGCTACGAGCAGTACTTC. The chain recombines TRBV13 with TRBJ2-7; D tentatively fits TRBD1 or TRBD2 (5 bases each). V lost 5 bases, J lost 3 bases, and 14 bases lay in between. This CDR3 comprises 14 residues. CDR1 and CDR2 (germline): PRHDT, FYEKMQ (reference sequence).